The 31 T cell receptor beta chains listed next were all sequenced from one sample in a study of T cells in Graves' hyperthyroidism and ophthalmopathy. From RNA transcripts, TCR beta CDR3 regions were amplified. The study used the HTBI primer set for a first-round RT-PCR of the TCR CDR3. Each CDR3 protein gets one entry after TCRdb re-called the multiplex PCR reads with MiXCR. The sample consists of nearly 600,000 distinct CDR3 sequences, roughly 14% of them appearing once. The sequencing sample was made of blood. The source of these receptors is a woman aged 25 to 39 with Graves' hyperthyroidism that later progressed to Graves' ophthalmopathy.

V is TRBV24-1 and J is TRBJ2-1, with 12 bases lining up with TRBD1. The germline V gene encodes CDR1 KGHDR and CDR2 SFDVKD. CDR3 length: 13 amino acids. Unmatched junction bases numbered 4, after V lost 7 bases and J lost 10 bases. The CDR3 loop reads CATRGQGAGEQFF. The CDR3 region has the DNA TGTGCCACCAGGGGACAGGGGGCAGGGGAGCAGTTCTTC.

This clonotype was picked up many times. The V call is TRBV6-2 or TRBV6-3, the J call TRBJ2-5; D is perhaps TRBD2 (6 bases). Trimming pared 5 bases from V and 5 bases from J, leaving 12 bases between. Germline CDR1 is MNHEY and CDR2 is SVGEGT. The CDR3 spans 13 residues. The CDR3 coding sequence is TGTGCCAGCAGTCGAGGACGGGGGGAGACCCAGTACTTC. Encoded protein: CASSRGRGETQYF.

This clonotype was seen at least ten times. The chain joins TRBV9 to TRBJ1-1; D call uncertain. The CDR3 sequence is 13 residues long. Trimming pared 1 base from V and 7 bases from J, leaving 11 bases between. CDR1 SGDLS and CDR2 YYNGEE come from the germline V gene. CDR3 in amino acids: CASSVLGTSEAFF. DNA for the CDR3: TGTGCCAGCAGCGTATTGGGTACGAGTGAAGCTTTCTTT.

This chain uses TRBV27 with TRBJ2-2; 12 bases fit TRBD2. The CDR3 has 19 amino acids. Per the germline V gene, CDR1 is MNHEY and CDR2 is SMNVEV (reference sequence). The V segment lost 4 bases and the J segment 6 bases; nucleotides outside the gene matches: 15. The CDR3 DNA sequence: TGTGCCAGCAGTTACCACGGGCTAGCGGGAGGGCCGGGGCCCGGGGAGCTGTTTTTT. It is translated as CASSYHGLAGGPGPGELFF.

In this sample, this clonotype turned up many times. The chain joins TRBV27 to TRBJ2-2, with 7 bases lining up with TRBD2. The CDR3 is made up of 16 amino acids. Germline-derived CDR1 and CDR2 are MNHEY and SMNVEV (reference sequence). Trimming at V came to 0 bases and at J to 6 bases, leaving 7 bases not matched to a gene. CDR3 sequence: CASSLSLAALPGELFF. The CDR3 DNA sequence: TGTGCCAGCAGTTTATCTCTAGCGGCCCTACCCGGGGAGCTGTTTTTT.

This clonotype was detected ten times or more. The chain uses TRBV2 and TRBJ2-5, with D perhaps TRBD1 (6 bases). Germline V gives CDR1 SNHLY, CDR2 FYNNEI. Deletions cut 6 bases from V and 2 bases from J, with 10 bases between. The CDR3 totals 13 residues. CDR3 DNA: TGTGCCAGCAGCGGACAGTCACAAGAGACCCAGTACTTC. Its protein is CASSGQSQETQYF.

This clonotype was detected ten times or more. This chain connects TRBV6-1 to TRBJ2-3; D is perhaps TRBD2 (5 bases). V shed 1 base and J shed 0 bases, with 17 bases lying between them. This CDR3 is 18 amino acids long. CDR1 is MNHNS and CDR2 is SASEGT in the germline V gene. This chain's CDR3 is CASSEEGRAWSSTDTQYF. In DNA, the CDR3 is TGTGCCAGCAGTGAAGAAGGGCGGGCCTGGTCCAGCACAGATACGCAGTATTTT.

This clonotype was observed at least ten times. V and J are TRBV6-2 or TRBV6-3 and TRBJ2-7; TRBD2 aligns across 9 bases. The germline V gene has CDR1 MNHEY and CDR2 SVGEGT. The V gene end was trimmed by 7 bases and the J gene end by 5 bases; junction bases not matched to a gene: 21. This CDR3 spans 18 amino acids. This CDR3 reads CASMGSGSIWRRLDEQYF. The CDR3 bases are TGTGCCAGCATGGGTAGCGGGAGCATTTGGAGAAGGTTGGACGAGCAGTACTTC.

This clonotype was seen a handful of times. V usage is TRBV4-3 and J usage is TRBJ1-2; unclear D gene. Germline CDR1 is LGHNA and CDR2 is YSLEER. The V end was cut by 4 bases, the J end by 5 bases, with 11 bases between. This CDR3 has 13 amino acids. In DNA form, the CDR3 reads TGCGCCAGCAGCCCCCAAGGGAAATATGGCTACACCTTC. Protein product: CASSPQGKYGYTF.

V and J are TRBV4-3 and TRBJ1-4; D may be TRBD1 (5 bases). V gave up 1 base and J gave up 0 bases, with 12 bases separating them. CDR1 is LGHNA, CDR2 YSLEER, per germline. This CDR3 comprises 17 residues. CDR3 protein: CASSQGLIGATNEKLFF. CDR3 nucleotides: TGCGCCAGCAGCCAAGGTCTCATAGGGGCAACTAATGAAAAACTGTTTTTT.

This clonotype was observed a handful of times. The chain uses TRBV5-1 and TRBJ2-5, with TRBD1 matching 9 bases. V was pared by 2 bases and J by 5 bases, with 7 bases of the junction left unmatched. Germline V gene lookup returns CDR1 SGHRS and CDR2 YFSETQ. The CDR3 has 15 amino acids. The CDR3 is CASSFGTGYTETQYF. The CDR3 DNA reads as TGCGCCAGCAGCTTTGGGACAGGGTATACGGAGACCCAGTACTTC.

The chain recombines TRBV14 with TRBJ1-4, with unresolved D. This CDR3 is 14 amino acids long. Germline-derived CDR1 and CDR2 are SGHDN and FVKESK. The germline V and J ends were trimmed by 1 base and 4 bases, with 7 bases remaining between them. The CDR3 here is CASSQGRYNEKLFF. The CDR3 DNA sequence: TGTGCCAGCAGCCAAGGGCGGTATAATGAAAAACTGTTTTTT. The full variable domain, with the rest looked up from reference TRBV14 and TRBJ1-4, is EAGVTQFPSHSVIEKGQTVTLRCDPISGHDNLYWYRRVMGKEIKFLLHFVKESKQDESGMPNNRFLAERTGGTYSTLKVQPAELEDSGVYFCASSQGRYNEKLFFGSGTQLSVL.

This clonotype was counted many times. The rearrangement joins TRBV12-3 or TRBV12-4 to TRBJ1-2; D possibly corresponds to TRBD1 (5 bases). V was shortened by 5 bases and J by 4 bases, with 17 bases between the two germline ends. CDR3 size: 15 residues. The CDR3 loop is CASSTKFRDVYGYTF. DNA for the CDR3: TGTGCCAGCAGTACCAAATTCAGGGATGTCTATGGCTACACCTTC.

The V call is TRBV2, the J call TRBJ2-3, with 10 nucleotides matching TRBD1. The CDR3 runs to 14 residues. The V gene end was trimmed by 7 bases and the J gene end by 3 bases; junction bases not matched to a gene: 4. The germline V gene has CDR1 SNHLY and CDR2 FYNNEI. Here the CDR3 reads CASTGTGVTDTQYF. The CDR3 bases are TGTGCCAGCACTGGGACAGGGGTAACAGATACGCAGTATTTT.

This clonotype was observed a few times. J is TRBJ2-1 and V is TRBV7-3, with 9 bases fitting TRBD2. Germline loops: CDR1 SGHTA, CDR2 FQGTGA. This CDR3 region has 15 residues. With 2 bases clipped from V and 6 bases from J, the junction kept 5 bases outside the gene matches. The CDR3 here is CASSLPSGRRNEQFF. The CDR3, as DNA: TGTGCCAGCAGCTTACCGAGCGGGAGGCGCAATGAGCAGTTCTTC.

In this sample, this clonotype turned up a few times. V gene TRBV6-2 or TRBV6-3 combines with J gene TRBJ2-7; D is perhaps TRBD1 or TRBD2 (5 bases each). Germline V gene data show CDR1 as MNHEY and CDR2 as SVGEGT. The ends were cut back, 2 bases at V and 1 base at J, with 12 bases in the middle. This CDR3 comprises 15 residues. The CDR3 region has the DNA TGTGCCAGCAGTTACCTCCGGGACGGATCCTACGAGCAGTACTTC. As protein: CASSYLRDGSYEQYF.

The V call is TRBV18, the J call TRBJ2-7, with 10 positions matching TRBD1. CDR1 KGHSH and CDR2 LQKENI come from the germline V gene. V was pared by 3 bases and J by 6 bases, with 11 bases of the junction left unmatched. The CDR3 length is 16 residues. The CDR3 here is CASSPMAGTGVGEQYF. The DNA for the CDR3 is TGTGCCAGCTCACCGATGGCCGGGACAGGGGTAGGCGAGCAGTACTTC.

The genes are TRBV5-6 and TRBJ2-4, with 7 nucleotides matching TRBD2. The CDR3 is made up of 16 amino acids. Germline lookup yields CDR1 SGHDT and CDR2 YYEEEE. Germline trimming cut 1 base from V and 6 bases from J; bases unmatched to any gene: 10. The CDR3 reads CASSLTREGLRNIQYF. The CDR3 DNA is TGTGCCAGCAGCTTGACGAGGGAGGGCCTAAGAAACATTCAGTACTTC.

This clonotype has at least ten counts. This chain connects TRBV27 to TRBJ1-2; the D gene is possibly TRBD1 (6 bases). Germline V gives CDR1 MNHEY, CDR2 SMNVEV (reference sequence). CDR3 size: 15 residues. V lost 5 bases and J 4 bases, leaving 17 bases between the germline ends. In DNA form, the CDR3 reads TGTGCCAGCAGTCAGAGAGGAACAGGGACCTATGGCTACACCTTC. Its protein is CASSQRGTGTYGYTF.

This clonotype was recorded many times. The CDR3 here is CASSSELTGELFF. The CDR3 DNA sequence: TGTGCCAGCTCATCCGAGCTCACCGGGGAGCTGTTTTTT. The V call is TRBV18, the J call TRBJ2-2; unclear D gene. The CDR3 is 13 amino acids. Trimming left V 5 bases short and J 4 bases short, with 8 bases between. Per the germline V gene, CDR1 is KGHSH and CDR2 is LQKENI. Full variable domain (outside the CDR3, taken from reference TRBV18 and TRBJ2-2): NAGVMQNPRHLVRRRGQEARLRCSPMKGHSHVYWYRQLPEEGLKFMVYLQKENIIDESGMPKERFSAEFPKEGPSILRIQQVVRGDSAAYFCASSSELTGELFFGEGSRLTVL.

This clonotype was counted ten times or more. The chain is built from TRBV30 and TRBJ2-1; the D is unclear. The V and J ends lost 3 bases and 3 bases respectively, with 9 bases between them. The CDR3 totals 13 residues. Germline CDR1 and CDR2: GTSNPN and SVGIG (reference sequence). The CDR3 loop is CAWSRDSYNEQFF. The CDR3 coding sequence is TGTGCCTGGAGCAGAGATAGCTACAATGAGCAGTTCTTC.

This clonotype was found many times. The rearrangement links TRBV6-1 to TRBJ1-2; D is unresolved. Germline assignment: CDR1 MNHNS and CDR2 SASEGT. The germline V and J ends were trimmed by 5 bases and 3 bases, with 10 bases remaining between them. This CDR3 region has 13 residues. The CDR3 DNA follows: TGTGCCAGCAGTCCCGTGGGTTACTATGGCTACACCTTC. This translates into CASSPVGYYGYTF.

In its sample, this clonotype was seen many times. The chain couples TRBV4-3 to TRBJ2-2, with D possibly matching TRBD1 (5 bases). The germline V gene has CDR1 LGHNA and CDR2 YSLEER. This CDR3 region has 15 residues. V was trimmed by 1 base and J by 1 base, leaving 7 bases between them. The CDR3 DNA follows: TGCGCCAGCAGCCAAGGGCAGGGGAACACCGGGGAGCTGTTTTTT. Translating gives CASSQGQGNTGELFF.

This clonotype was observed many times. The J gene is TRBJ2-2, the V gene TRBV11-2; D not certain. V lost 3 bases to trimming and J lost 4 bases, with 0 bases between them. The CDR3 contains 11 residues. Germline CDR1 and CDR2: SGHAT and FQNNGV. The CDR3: CASSFTGELFF. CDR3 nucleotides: TGTGCCAGCAGCTTCACCGGGGAGCTGTTTTTT.

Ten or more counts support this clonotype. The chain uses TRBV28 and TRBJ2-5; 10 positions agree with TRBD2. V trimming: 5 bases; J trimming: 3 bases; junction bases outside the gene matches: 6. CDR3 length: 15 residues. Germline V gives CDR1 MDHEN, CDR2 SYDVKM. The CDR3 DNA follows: TGTGCCAGCAGTATACAAGCGGGAGGGAAAGAGACCCAGTACTTC. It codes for CASSIQAGGKETQYF. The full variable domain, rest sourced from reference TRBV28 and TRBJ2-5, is DVKVTQSSRYLVKRTGEKVFLECVQDMDHENMFWYRQDPGLGLRLIYFSYDVKMKEKGDIPEGYSVSREKKERFSLILESASTNQTSMYLCASSIQAGGKETQYFGPGTRLLVL.

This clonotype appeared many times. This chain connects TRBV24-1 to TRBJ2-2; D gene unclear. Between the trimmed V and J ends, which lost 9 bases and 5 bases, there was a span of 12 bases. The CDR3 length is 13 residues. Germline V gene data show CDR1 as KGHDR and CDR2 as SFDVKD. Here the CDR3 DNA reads TGTGCCACCCAAAGTAGAAAAACCGGGGAGCTGTTTTTT. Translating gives CATQSRKTGELFF.

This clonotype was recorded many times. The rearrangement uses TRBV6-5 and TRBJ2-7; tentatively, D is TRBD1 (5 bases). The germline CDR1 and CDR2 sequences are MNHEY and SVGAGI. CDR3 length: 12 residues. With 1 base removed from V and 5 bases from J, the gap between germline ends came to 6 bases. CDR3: CASSYLGDEQYF. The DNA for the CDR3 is TGTGCCAGCAGTTACTTAGGGGACGAGCAGTACTTC.

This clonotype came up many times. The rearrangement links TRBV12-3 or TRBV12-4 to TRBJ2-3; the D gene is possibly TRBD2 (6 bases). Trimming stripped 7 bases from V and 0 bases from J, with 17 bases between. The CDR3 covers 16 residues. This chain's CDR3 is CASNPTSISSTDTQYF. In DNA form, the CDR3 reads TGTGCCAGCAATCCCACTAGCATCTCTAGCACAGATACGCAGTATTTT.

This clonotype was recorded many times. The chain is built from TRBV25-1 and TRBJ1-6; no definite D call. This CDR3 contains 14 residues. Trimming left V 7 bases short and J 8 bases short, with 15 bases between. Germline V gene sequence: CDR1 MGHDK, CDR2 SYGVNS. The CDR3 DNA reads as TGTGCCAGCAATACCGGACTCCGGGATTCACCCCTCCACTTT. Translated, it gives CASNTGLRDSPLHF.

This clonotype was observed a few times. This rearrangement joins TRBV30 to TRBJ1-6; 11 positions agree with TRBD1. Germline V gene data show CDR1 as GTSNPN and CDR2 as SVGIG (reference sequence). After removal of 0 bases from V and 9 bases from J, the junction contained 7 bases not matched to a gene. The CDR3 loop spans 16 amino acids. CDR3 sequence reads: CAWSVPGTGGGSPLHF. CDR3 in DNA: TGTGCCTGGAGTGTACCTGGGACAGGGGGGGGTTCACCCCTCCACTTT.

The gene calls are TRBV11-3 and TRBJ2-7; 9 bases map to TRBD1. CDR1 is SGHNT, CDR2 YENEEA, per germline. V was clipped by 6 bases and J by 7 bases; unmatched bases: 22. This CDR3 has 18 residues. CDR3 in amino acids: CASSSGTGILAFIDEQYF. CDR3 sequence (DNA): TGTGCCAGCAGTTCAGGGACAGGGATTCTGGCGTTCATCGATGAGCAGTACTTC. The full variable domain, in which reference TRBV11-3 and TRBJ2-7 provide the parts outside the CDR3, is EAGVVQSPRYKIIEKKQPVAFWCNPISGHNTLYWYLQNLGQGPELLIRYENEEAVDDSQLPKDRFSAERLKGVDSTLKIQPAELGDSAVYLCASSSGTGILAFIDEQYFGPGTRLTVT.